The rows below give T cell receptor beta chains drawn from one sample of a study of response to subunit inactivated influenza vaccine. MiXCR, applied by TCRdb to the RT-PCR reads, yields one record per CDR3 protein. The table lists some 300,000 distinct CDR3 sequences, approximately 21% of them singletons. The specimen comprised PBMCs from blood, sampled less than 22 months after vaccination. Receptors were obtained from a man aged 50 to 69 who received an inactivated influenza vaccine. Each CDR3 is given with its conserved first and last residue. The order of the fields is clone size, D gene, CDR3 length, V gene, CDR3 protein. A D gene is named only where the DNA matches it firmly. A row's size may be missing; if present it is once, few, many or a size class.

size: many
D: TRBD2
length: 18
V: TRBV12-3/TRBV12-4
CDR3: CASSSPGLAEKSTDTQYF

size: few
D: -
length: 17
V: TRBV14
CDR3: CASSRRLLTRVTDTQYF

size: few
D: TRBD2
length: 13
V: TRBV29-1
CDR3: CSAGLAGADTQYF

size: -
D: -
length: 13
V: TRBV5-1
CDR3: CASSHDTTGELFF

size: -
D: -
length: 12
V: TRBV11-2
CDR3: CASSLDLVTQYF

size: few
D: -
length: 16
V: TRBV19
CDR3: CASSMDRLNSGNTIYF

size: -
D: -
length: 15
V: TRBV6-2/TRBV6-3
CDR3: CASSYSLEGAYVQYF

size: -
D: -
length: 13
V: TRBV29-1
CDR3: CSVAGSSPYEQYF

size: -
D: -
length: 13
V: TRBV20-1
CDR3: CSARESLNQPQHF

size: -
D: -
length: 14
V: TRBV20-1
CDR3: CSARVQTGGETQYF

size: -
D: -
length: 12
V: TRBV18
CDR3: CASSSETGELFF

size: -
D: TRBD1
length: 14
V: TRBV7-9
CDR3: CASSLDRGFYEQYF

size: many
D: -
length: 13
V: TRBV5-8
CDR3: CASSSAGNYGYTF

size: -
D: -
length: 17
V: TRBV7-6
CDR3: CASSNSVGWETNYCYTF

size: -
D: TRBD1
length: 16
V: TRBV4-1
CDR3: CASSQDRTGGYTEAFF

size: many
D: TRBD2
length: 14
V: TRBV3-1
CDR3: CASSLAGGRYEQYF

size: -
D: TRBD1
length: 12
V: TRBV20-1
CDR3: CSASARGLGYTF

size: -
D: TRBD2
length: 13
V: TRBV20-1
CDR3: CSARGSGSNEQFF

size: -
D: -
length: 16
V: TRBV12-3/TRBV12-4
CDR3: CASSLSWTGDSQPQHF

size: many
D: -
length: 12
V: TRBV6-2/TRBV6-3
CDR3: CASSKEYTEAFF

size: few
D: -
length: 11
V: TRBV5-1
CDR3: CASVIAGELFF

size: -
D: TRBD2
length: 16
V: TRBV5-4
CDR3: CASSLQGTSGADTQYF

size: -
D: -
length: 14
V: TRBV5-6
CDR3: CASSLDPGVNEQYF

size: few
D: -
length: 16
V: TRBV7-9
CDR3: CASSRIGDSVFSEQFF

size: many
D: -
length: 12
V: TRBV20-1
CDR3: CSASPSNQPQHF

size: many
D: -
length: 14
V: TRBV5-1
CDR3: CASSPQTVRDGYTF

size: -
D: -
length: 17
V: TRBV7-9
CDR3: CASSLALPAYSYNEQFF

size: many
D: -
length: 15
V: TRBV5-1
CDR3: CASSLETGLGTEAFF